The T cell receptor (beta chain) under discussion was sequenced for a study of blood T cell repertoires in COVID-19. About the study: The United States, Italy and Spain were the sources of the acute and convalescent COVID-19 samples. The cDNA or gDNA used as material had been derived from T cells, B-cell-depleted T cells, or PBMCs.

Original processing notes: Using reference gene primer amplification, nucleated cell counts were estimated. Data came from immunoSEQ multiplex PCR; TCRdb stores just in-frame clones and leaves some out. V, J and clone size were drawn from that table, and D and trimming were deduced from the DNA. This table has roughly 260,000 clones, roughly 84% appearing once. V lost 4 bases and J lost 6; bases outside the gene matches: 16. This CDR3 comprises 19 residues. Germline V lookup: CDR1 MNHEY, CDR2 SVGEGT. This clone was counted a few times. The gene calls are TRBV6-2 or TRBV6-3 and TRBJ2-2; TRBD2 matches 11 bases. The sequence was collected from a woman aged 18-30 years with acute or convalescent COVID-19. Material: peripheral blood. Here the CDR3 reads CASSSQVAGGLNTAGELFF. The CDR3 DNA reads TGTGCCAGCAGTTCCCAAGTAGCGGGAGGGCTTAATACCGCCGGGGAGCTGTTTTTT.